A selection of T cell receptor beta chains follows, all from one sample in a study of tumor-infiltrating lymphocytes in primary liver carcinoma. MiXCR, run by TCRdb on the multiplex PCR reads, gives a single entry per CDR3 protein. The top ten hold about 6.1% of the sample, which has 330,000 or so distinct CDR3 sequences, less than 65% seen once. Specimen: peripheral blood. All receptors come from a man aged 35 to 55 with primary liver carcinoma and hepatitis B virus infection. Both conserved end residues are part of each CDR3. A D gene is named only where the DNA matches it firmly. A clone size is listed for some rows: how often the clone was seen (once, few, many), or a class if it is expanded.

j_call clone_size d_call v_call cdr3_nt cdr3_aa
TRBJ2-3 . TRBD1 TRBV10-3 TGTGCCATCAGTGACCGGACAGGGGGCGCATATACGCAGTATTTT CAISDRTGGAYTQYF
TRBJ2-1 . . TRBV6-1 TGTGCCAGCAGTGAGGAGGAGGTATTTGTCCGTCCCTACGATGAGCAGTTCTTC CASSEEEVFVRPYDEQFF
TRBJ2-2 . . TRBV7-9 TGTGTCAGCAGCTTCAGGTCTAACACCGGGGAGCTGTTTTTT CVSSFRSNTGELFF
TRBJ2-3 . . TRBV11-2 TGTGCCAGCAGCTTAGATCAAGGGTACGACTATCAGCTCCAGTATTTT CASSLDQGYDYQLQYF
TRBJ2-5 . . TRBV5-1 TGCGCCAGCAGCTTGCGCCAACGGTACCAAGAGACCCAGTACTTC CASSLRQRYQETQYF
TRBJ2-7 . . TRBV28 TGTGCCAGCGGTGGCCCCCCCGAGCAGTACTTC CASGGPPEQYF
TRBJ2-2 many TRBD1 TRBV11-2 TGTGCCAGCAGACCTCGGGACAGGGCCGGGGAGCTGTTTTTT CASRPRDRAGELFF
TRBJ2-7 many TRBD1 TRBV30 TGTGCCTGGACGACAGGGTACGAGCAGTACTTC CAWTTGYEQYF
TRBJ1-4 few TRBD1 TRBV5-5 TGTGCCAGCAGCTTTGTGACAGGGGGGACAACTAATGAAAAACTGTTTTTT CASSFVTGGTTNEKLFF
TRBJ2-1 . . TRBV6-1 TGTGCCAGCAGTGACCCCTCGAGGGGCTACGATGAACAGTTCTTC CASSDPSRGYDEQFF
TRBJ2-2 . TRBD2 TRBV10-2 TGCGCCAACAGACTAGCGCGGCCCGGGGAGCTGTTTTTT CANRLARPGELFF
TRBJ1-2 . . TRBV11-2 TGTGCCAGCAGCAAACAGGAATACCTCTATGGCTTCACCTTC CASSKQEYLYGFTF
TRBJ1-6 . . TRBV12-3/TRBV12-4 TGTGCCAGCAACCCCACCGGGGGAAATTCACCCCTCCATTTT CASNPTGGNSPLHF
TRBJ2-1 . . TRBV5-1 TGCGCCAGCAGGGAGGGCGGGTACAATGAGCAGTTCTTC CASREGGYNEQFF
TRBJ1-4 many . TRBV6-2/TRBV6-3 TGTGCCAGCAGTTACTCGACAAGACAGCGCGCCGGTAATGAAAAACTGTTTTTT CASSYSTRQRAGNEKLFF
TRBJ2-3 . TRBD2 TRBV11-2 TGTGCCAGCAGAACCCTAGGACTAGCCCGGGGAGATACGCAGTATTTT CASRTLGLARGDTQYF
TRBJ2-2 . . TRBV5-1 TGCGCCAGCAGCTTGCAGGGGCTAGGGGAGCTGTTTTTT CASSLQGLGELFF
TRBJ2-7 . TRBD1 TRBV11-2 TGTGCCAGTAGCTTATTGGGGACAGAGGGTTTCGAGCAGTACTTC CASSLLGTEGFEQYF
TRBJ2-2 . . TRBV11-2 TGTGCCAGTAGCTTAATTTATAGGGCGAACACCGGGGAGCTGGTTTTT CASSLIYRANTGELVF
TRBJ2-3 many TRBD2 TRBV29-1 TGCAGCGTCCCCCAGCGGGGTACGCAGTATTTT CSVPQRGTQYF
TRBJ2-1 . . TRBV11-1 TGTGCCAGCAGCTTAGTGGGGATCTACGATGAGCAGTTCTTC CASSLVGIYDEQFF
TRBJ1-6 . . TRBV4-1 TGCACCAGCAGCCAAGCCCGGGTCAATTCACCCCTCCACTTC CTSSQARVNSPLHF
TRBJ2-7 . . TRBV28 TGTGCCAGCAAGTCTGACTACGAGCAGTACTTC CASKSDYEQYF
TRBJ2-1 . . TRBV6-5 TGTGACAGCAGATCAGGACAGTCCTCCTACAATGAGCAGTTCTTC CDSRSGQSSYNEQFF
TRBJ2-1 . TRBD2 TRBV6-4 TGTGCCAGCAGTGCCGGGACTAGCGGGGCTTGGGCTGAGCAGTTCTTC CASSAGTSGAWAEQFF
TRBJ1-6 many . TRBV4-3 TGCGCCAGCAGCCAACTCCTTACAGGGAATTCACCCCTCCACTTT CASSQLLTGNSPLHF